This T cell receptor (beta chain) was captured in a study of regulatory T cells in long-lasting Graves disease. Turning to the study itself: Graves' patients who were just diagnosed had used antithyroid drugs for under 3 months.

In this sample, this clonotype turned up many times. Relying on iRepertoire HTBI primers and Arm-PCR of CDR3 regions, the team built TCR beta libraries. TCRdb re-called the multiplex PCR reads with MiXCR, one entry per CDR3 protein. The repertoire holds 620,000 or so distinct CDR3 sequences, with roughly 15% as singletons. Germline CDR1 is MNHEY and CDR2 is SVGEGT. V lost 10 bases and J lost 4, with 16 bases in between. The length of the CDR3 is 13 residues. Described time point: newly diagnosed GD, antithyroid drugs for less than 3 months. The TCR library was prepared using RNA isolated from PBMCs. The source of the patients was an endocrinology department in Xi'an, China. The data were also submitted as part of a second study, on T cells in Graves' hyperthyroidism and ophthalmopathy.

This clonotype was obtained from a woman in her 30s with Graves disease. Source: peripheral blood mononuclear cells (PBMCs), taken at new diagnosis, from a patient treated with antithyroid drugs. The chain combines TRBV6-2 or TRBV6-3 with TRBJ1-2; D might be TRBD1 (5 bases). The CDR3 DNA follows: TGTGCCACCAGGGACTTTGGCTCCTATGGCTACACCTTC. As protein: CATRDFGSYGYTF.